The T cell receptor (beta chain) described here comes from a study of cytomegalovirus exposure and HLA in healthy donors. Study overall: A preliminary data release comprised 80 million to 95 million unique TCRs obtained from HLA-typed donors. Study-wide points: Per published reports, the classifier diagnosed cytomegalovirus status with high specificity and sensitivity. A later analysis showed TCR association rates differing by HLA locus, peaking at DRB1 and lowest at HLA-C.

The primer mix had 60 Vbeta and 13 Jbeta primers. Assay used: immunoSEQ multiplex PCR; TCRdb lists only in-frame clones, some missing. This repertoire shows some 33,000 clones, about 65% found once; its top ten account for 20% to 25%. The ends lost 6 bases at V and 4 bases at J; junction bases unmatched: 9. This CDR3 spans 15 amino acids. From germline, CDR1 is MNHNS and CDR2 SASEGT. In regard to this clone: Its antigen is currently unknown.

The chain employs TRBV6-1 and TRBJ1-5; 7 bases map to TRBD1. The origin of this receptor is a man aged 50-59 years in good health and CMV-seropositive. Material for sequencing was PBMCs. The CDR3 region is CASSEGAAPNQPQHF. The DNA for the CDR3 is TGTGCCAGCAGCGAGGGGGCAGCGCCAAATCAGCCCCAGCATTTT.